A selection of T cell receptor beta chains follows, all from one sample in a study of T cells after yellow fever vaccination. TCRdb reanalysed the 5' RACE reads using MiXCR and keeps one entry per CDR3 protein. The sample holds hundreds of thousands of distinct CDR3 sequences, about 5.2% seen once. The starting material was CD4+ T cells sorted from PBMCs, obtained on the day of the yellow fever booster vaccination. Receptors were obtained from a man aged 18 to 30 who received the YFV17D yellow fever vaccine. CDR3s include the opening cysteine and the closing phenylalanine or tryptophan. Fields, in order: CDR3 DNA, CDR3 protein, V gene, D gene, J gene, clone size. A D gene is named only where the DNA matches it firmly. A clone size is listed for some rows: how often the clone was seen (once, few, many), or a class if it is expanded.

DNA: TGTGCCATCAGTGAGCTTGGGCAGGGGGGAGGCAATCAGCCCCAGCATTTT; CDR3: CAISELGQGGGNQPQHF; V: TRBV10-3; D: TRBD1; J: TRBJ1-5; size: many
DNA: TGCGCCAGCAGCTTGGGGACAGCGGGATCCGGGGAGACCCAGTACTTC; CDR3: CASSLGTAGSGETQYF; V: TRBV5-1; D: -; J: TRBJ2-5; size: few
DNA: TGTGCCAGCAGTGAAGAGGGGGGACGTTACTCCTACGAGCAGTACTTC; CDR3: CASSEEGGRYSYEQYF; V: TRBV2; D: -; J: TRBJ2-7; size: -
DNA: TGTGCCAGCAGGGAACTCAATTCACCCCTCCACTTT; CDR3: CASRELNSPLHF; V: TRBV2; D: -; J: TRBJ1-6; size: -
DNA: TGTGCCAGCAGCTTAGCGGTAGTAAGGAATCAGCCCCAGCATTTT; CDR3: CASSLAVVRNQPQHF; V: TRBV7-2; D: -; J: TRBJ1-5; size: many
DNA: TGTGCCAGCAGTGAACACCCTCCCAACTATGGCTACACCTTC; CDR3: CASSEHPPNYGYTF; V: TRBV6-1; D: -; J: TRBJ1-2; size: -
DNA: TGTGCCAGCAGTCGGCCGGGGGAAGGAGCTTTCTTT; CDR3: CASSRPGEGAFF; V: TRBV2; D: -; J: TRBJ1-1; size: few
DNA: TGCGCCAGCAGCTTGCGGTATGGACTAGCCAAGGCGGGGGAGCTGTTTTTT; CDR3: CASSLRYGLAKAGELFF; V: TRBV5-1; D: TRBD2; J: TRBJ2-2; size: -
DNA: TGTGCCAGCAGCTCGACGTCACTAGGGGGGAATGAGCAGTTCTTC; CDR3: CASSSTSLGGNEQFF; V: TRBV5-6; D: -; J: TRBJ2-1; size: few
DNA: TGTGCCAGCAGCTTATTGGATAACACTGAAGCTTTCTTT; CDR3: CASSLLDNTEAFF; V: TRBV5-5; D: -; J: TRBJ1-1; size: -
DNA: TGTGCCAGCACCCCGCCGATCGCACCAGGGTTATATGGCTACACCTTC; CDR3: CASTPPIAPGLYGYTF; V: TRBV12-3/TRBV12-4; D: -; J: TRBJ1-2; size: -
DNA: TGTGCCAGCTCACCACTCGACGGAGAGACCCAGTACTTC; CDR3: CASSPLDGETQYF; V: TRBV18; D: -; J: TRBJ2-5; size: few
DNA: TGCGCCAGCAGCCAAAGGGCAGTTGCAACTAATGAAAAACTGTTTTTT; CDR3: CASSQRAVATNEKLFF; V: TRBV4-3; D: -; J: TRBJ1-4; size: many
DNA: TGTGCCAGTAGTATAGATCTGTTAGGGCAGGGGGCATCGATGAACACTGAAGCTTTCTTT; CDR3: CASSIDLLGQGASMNTEAFF; V: TRBV19; D: TRBD1; J: TRBJ1-1; size: -
DNA: TGCGCCAGCAGCCCGGGGGGAGGGTTCTTCTCCTACAATGAGCAGTTCTTC; CDR3: CASSPGGGFFSYNEQFF; V: TRBV4-3; D: TRBD2; J: TRBJ2-1; size: -
DNA: TGTGCCAGCAGCTTAGTGGGAGGGGTGTACACTGAAGCTTTCTTT; CDR3: CASSLVGGVYTEAFF; V: TRBV7-2; D: -; J: TRBJ1-1; size: many
DNA: TGTGCCAGCAGTCCAAGACAGGCCTATCAGCCCCAGCATTTT; CDR3: CASSPRQAYQPQHF; V: TRBV12-3/TRBV12-4; D: -; J: TRBJ1-5; size: many
DNA: TGTGCCAGCAGCTATCCTCCGGCCAGGGTGCAGTTCTTC; CDR3: CASSYPPARVQFF; V: TRBV7-2; D: -; J: TRBJ2-1; size: many
DNA: TGCGCCAGCAGCGGGGGACAGGGGGCCGGAGATACGCAGTATTTT; CDR3: CASSGGQGAGDTQYF; V: TRBV5-1; D: TRBD1; J: TRBJ2-3; size: many
DNA: TGTGCCAGCAGCTTAGGGACTAGTCGGGAGACCCAGTACTTC; CDR3: CASSLGTSRETQYF; V: TRBV7-2; D: TRBD2; J: TRBJ2-5; size: few
DNA: TGTGCCAGCAGCCCCGGACTAGAGGGAGATACGCAGTATTTT; CDR3: CASSPGLEGDTQYF; V: TRBV7-9; D: TRBD2; J: TRBJ2-3; size: many
DNA: TGTGCCAGCAGCTCCGGGACAGGGTTCTACAATGAGCAGTTCTTC; CDR3: CASSSGTGFYNEQFF; V: TRBV11-3; D: TRBD1; J: TRBJ2-1; size: -
DNA: TGCAGTGCTAGTAGGGGCGTGGGGAACACCGGGGAGCTGTTTTTT; CDR3: CSASRGVGNTGELFF; V: TRBV20-1; D: -; J: TRBJ2-2; size: many
DNA: TGTGCCAGCTCACCAGGGCGTGCAACTAATGAAAAACTGTTTTTT; CDR3: CASSPGRATNEKLFF; V: TRBV18; D: -; J: TRBJ1-4; size: many
DNA: TGCGCCAGCAGCTTCCCGGTCGGTATAAACACAGATACGCAGTATTTT; CDR3: CASSFPVGINTDTQYF; V: TRBV5-1; D: -; J: TRBJ2-3; size: -
DNA: TGCAGTGCTTACATCTGGGGTAGCAATCAGCCCCAGCATTTT; CDR3: CSAYIWGSNQPQHF; V: TRBV20-1; D: -; J: TRBJ1-5; size: -
DNA: TGTGCCAGCAGCTTCGGGGCAGGGGCCAGCTATGGCTACACCTTC; CDR3: CASSFGAGASYGYTF; V: TRBV7-2; D: -; J: TRBJ1-2; size: many
DNA: TGTGCCAGCAGTTTAGCGGACAGAGGCGCCTACGAGCAGTACTTC; CDR3: CASSLADRGAYEQYF; V: TRBV28; D: -; J: TRBJ2-7; size: many
DNA: TGTGCCAGCAGTTACCTGGCGGGGCGGCATGAGCAGTTCTTC; CDR3: CASSYLAGRHEQFF; V: TRBV6-2/TRBV6-3; D: -; J: TRBJ2-1; size: many
DNA: TGTGCCAGCAGTAATTCACAGGGACGCACTGAAGCTTTCTTT; CDR3: CASSNSQGRTEAFF; V: TRBV2; D: -; J: TRBJ1-1; size: few
DNA: TGTGCCAGCCGAGCCCAACTAGCGGGGAACACCGGGGAGCTGTTTTTT; CDR3: CASRAQLAGNTGELFF; V: TRBV7-2; D: TRBD2; J: TRBJ2-2; size: many
DNA: TGTGCCAGCAGTTTATCCGCTAGCGGGGGGGTGGAGACCCAGTACTTC; CDR3: CASSLSASGGVETQYF; V: TRBV27; D: TRBD2; J: TRBJ2-5; size: -
DNA: TGTGCCAACCAACAAAATGACAGGGTCGATTTCTACACCTTC; CDR3: CANQQNDRVDFYTF; V: TRBV6-1; D: TRBD1; J: TRBJ1-2; size: -
DNA: TGCAGTGCTAGGCGGCTGGGGGACAATAGCAATCAGCCCCAGCATTTT; CDR3: CSARRLGDNSNQPQHF; V: TRBV20-1; D: -; J: TRBJ1-5; size: few
DNA: TGTGCCAGCAGTTACGACCTAGATTCACCCCTCCACTTT; CDR3: CASSYDLDSPLHF; V: TRBV6-5; D: -; J: TRBJ1-6; size: -
DNA: TGTGCCAGCAGCCCCCGGGCGGGAGACCTTTCACCCCTCCACTTT; CDR3: CASSPRAGDLSPLHF; V: TRBV7-2; D: -; J: TRBJ1-6; size: many
DNA: TGTGCCAGCACCGAGGGAGGGCCATCCTACGAGCAGTACTTC; CDR3: CASTEGGPSYEQYF; V: TRBV12-3/TRBV12-4; D: TRBD2; J: TRBJ2-7; size: -
DNA: TGTGCCAGTAGTATTCGGGGGACCGGGGAGCTGTTTTTT; CDR3: CASSIRGTGELFF; V: TRBV19; D: -; J: TRBJ2-2; size: -
DNA: TGTGCCAGCAGTTCCTGGACAGGGGGGTATGGCTACACCTTC; CDR3: CASSSWTGGYGYTF; V: TRBV12-3/TRBV12-4; D: TRBD1; J: TRBJ1-2; size: many
DNA: TGTGCCAGTAGCGGACGCCCGAGGGATGAGCAGTTCTTC; CDR3: CASSGRPRDEQFF; V: TRBV19; D: -; J: TRBJ2-1; size: -